A single sample gave rise to the 8 T cell receptor beta chains below, sequenced in a study of low-dose radiotherapy and immunotherapy resistance in tumors. The time point: after trial treatment. This sample's treatment: LDRT plus nivolumab, ipilimumab, low-dose cyclophosphamide and aspirin (RACIN trial). Gene-specific TRAV and TRBV primers were used for first-strand cDNA, covering alpha and beta chains. The PCR that amplified TCRs ran for 20 cycles, relying on a constant-region primer and a V-primer adapter. TCRdb redid the calling of the reads with MiXCR, one entry per CDR3 protein. This repertoire shows about 84,000 distinct CDR3 sequences, 15% to 20% found once; its top ten account for 1.1% to 1.5%. The source was PBMCs, collected after low-dose radiotherapy plus immunotherapy. The receptors shown here come from a male donor with prostate cancer.

This clonotype was recorded many times. At one boundary the junction diverges from the germline segment, which might be a read error. This chain connects TRBV7-2 to TRBJ2-7; D not certain. This CDR3 is 13 amino acids long. CDR1 SGHTA and CDR2 FQGNSA come from the germline V gene. The CDR3, as DNA: TGTGCCAGCAGCTTAGACTATTCCTCCGAGCAGTACTTC. Its protein is CASSLDYSSEQYF.

This clonotype was counted many times. The chain uses TRBV19 and TRBJ2-2; possibly TRBD1 for D (5 bases). Germline V gene data show CDR1 as LNHDA and CDR2 as SQIVND (reference sequence). The length of the CDR3 is 15 residues. With 6 bases removed from V and 7 bases from J, the gap between germline ends came to 18 bases. The CDR3 coding sequence is TGTGCCAGTAGCCCGCGACAGTTCTTTGGCGGGGAGCTGTTTTTT. Translated: CASSPRQFFGGELFF.

This clonotype has at least ten counts. The chain uses TRBV5-1 and TRBJ2-1, with TRBD2 as a possible D gene (5 bases). This CDR3 is built from 14 residues. The germline CDR1 and CDR2 sequences are SGHRS and YFSETQ. V lost 0 bases and J 15 bases, leaving 19 bases between the germline ends. In DNA, the CDR3 is TGCGCCAGCAGCTTGGGCGGGCTCACCGATCGCGGGTTCTTC. Protein sequence: CASSLGGLTDRGFF.

This clonotype was observed at least ten times. This rearrangement joins TRBV7-2 to TRBJ2-3; 9 bases are shared with TRBD1. Losses at the gene ends were 4 bases for V and 3 bases for J; bases not matched to a gene: 11. CDR1 and CDR2 from the germline V gene are SGHTA and FQGNSA. This CDR3 region has 17 residues. The CDR3 is CASSYRPGQGGTDTQYF. CDR3 nucleotide sequence: TGTGCCAGCAGCTATCGCCCGGGACAGGGTGGGACAGATACGCAGTATTTT. The full variable domain, rest sourced from reference TRBV7-2 and TRBJ2-3, is GAGVSQSPSNKVTEKGKDVELRCDPISGHTALYWYRQSLGQGLEFLIYFQGNSAPDKSGLPSDRFSAERTGGSVSTLTIQRTQQEDSAVYLCASSYRPGQGGTDTQYFGPGTRLTVL.

This clonotype showed up many times. The genes are TRBV7-2 and TRBJ2-7; a possible D gene is TRBD2 (6 bases). Germline V gene sequence: CDR1 SGHTA, CDR2 FQGNSA. CDR3 length equals 15 residues. Trimming shortened V by 1 base and J by 5 bases, and 15 bases separated the two germline ends. CDR3 loop: CASSLGGGGADEQYF. The CDR3 DNA sequence: TGTGCCAGCAGCTTAGGTGGAGGCGGGGCGGACGAGCAGTACTTC.

This clonotype was recorded at least ten times. The chain recombines TRBV20-1 with TRBJ2-3; possible D gene TRBD1, 5 bases. Trimming took off 4 bases at V and 4 bases at J, with 12 bases between the two ends. Looked up from germline, CDR1 is DFQATT and CDR2 is SNEGSKA (reference sequence). The CDR3 length is 13 residues. The CDR3 protein is CSAKNTGPDTQYF. The DNA of the CDR3 is TGCAGTGCTAAGAATACAGGACCAGATACGCAGTATTTT.

This clonotype was counted ten times or more. The rearrangement joins TRBV12-3 or TRBV12-4 to TRBJ1-1; D uncertain. V lost 5 bases and J lost 0, with 7 bases in between. The CDR3 is 13 residues long. In DNA form, the CDR3 reads TGTGCCAGCAGTCAACAATTGAACACTGAAGCTTTCTTT. It translates to CASSQQLNTEAFF.

This clonotype was counted at least ten times. The chain employs TRBV15 and TRBJ1-4, with 11 bases matching TRBD1. Germline loops: CDR1 LNHNV, CDR2 YYDKDF (reference sequence). With V trimmed by 4 bases and J by 7 bases, 5 bases remained unmatched. This CDR3 contains 15 residues. The chain's CDR3 is CATSIRTGGFEKLFF. The DNA for the CDR3 is TGTGCCACCAGCATCCGGACAGGGGGCTTTGAAAAACTGTTTTTT.